These 7 T cell receptor beta chains came from one sample sequenced in a study of blood T cell repertoires in COVID-19 (dated by TCRdb to about 2020). Library preparation employed the immunoSEQ multiplex PCR assay. The immuneACCESS repertoire file appears here via TCRdb, limited to in-frame rearrangements. These files lack a portion of the clones; in checked studies, under half of the deficit traces to unresolved V genes, and the cause of the others is not known. The sample data list roughly 170,000 clones, and 74% of these were observed just once. The ten largest make up less than 3% of the sample. Sequencing was carried out using peripheral blood. The receptors stem from a woman aged 80 or over with acute or convalescent COVID-19.

This clone occurred once. The chain uses TRBV19 and TRBJ2-7; TRBD2 matches at 9 bases. CDR3 size: 14 residues. Looked up from germline, CDR1 is LNHDA and CDR2 is SQIVND (reference sequence). Trimming cost V 6 bases and J 4 bases; bases outside gene matches: 7. CDR3 protein: CASRPLAGAYEQYF. For the CDR3, the DNA is TGTGCCAGTAGACCACTAGCGGGTGCTTACGAGCAGTACTTC.

This chain connects TRBV6-5 to TRBJ2-1; TRBD2 aligns across 7 bases. The V segment lost 2 bases and the J segment 7 bases; nucleotides outside the gene matches: 11. The CDR3 length is 16 residues. Germline V gene data show CDR1 as MNHEY and CDR2 as SVGAGI. Here the CDR3 reads CASSYQVAGVGNEQFF. The CDR3 DNA reads TGTGCCAGCAGTTACCAGGTGGCGGGAGTGGGGAATGAGCAGTTCTTC.

The gene calls are TRBV28 and TRBJ1-3; D is perhaps TRBD1 (6 bases). V lost 6 bases, J lost 8 bases, and 14 bases lay in between. The CDR3 runs to 13 residues. Germline-derived CDR1 and CDR2 are MDHEN and SYDVKM. CDR3 sequence reads: CASSLRGGYTIYF. The DNA of the CDR3 is TGTGCCAGCAGCCTAAGGGGGGGGTACACCATATATTTT.

The rearrangement links TRBV18 to TRBJ2-1, with a tentative D call TRBD1 (6 bases). The CDR3 extends over 17 amino acids. Looked up from germline, CDR1 is KGHSH and CDR2 is LQKENI. The V gene lost 3 bases and the J gene lost 4 bases, with 19 bases spanning the gap. The CDR3 coding sequence is TGTGCCAGCTCACCGTTCTCGGACAGACAACTTTACAATGAGCAGTTCTTC. It specifies CASSPFSDRQLYNEQFF.

The chain carries TRBV19 and TRBJ1-5, with D possibly being TRBD1 (6 bases). Germline V gene lookup returns CDR1 LNHDA and CDR2 SQIVND (reference sequence). Deletions cut 10 bases from V and 6 bases from J, with 16 bases between. This CDR3 region has 13 residues. CDR3 DNA: TGTGCCACAACGGACAGAAGGAGTCAGCCCCAGCATTTT. It encodes CATTDRRSQPQHF.

This chain links TRBV9 with TRBJ2-5, with 7 bases identical to TRBD2. CDR1 is SGDLS, CDR2 YYNGEE, per germline. The CDR3 contains 14 residues. The V segment lost 0 bases and the J segment 7 bases; nucleotides outside the gene matches: 6. This chain's CDR3 is CASSVAAGRVTQYF. As DNA, the CDR3 is TGTGCCAGCAGCGTAGCAGCGGGAAGGGTGACCCAGTACTTC.

The rearrangement links TRBV11-2 to TRBJ2-7; D possibly corresponds to TRBD2 (6 bases). Per germline, CDR1 SGHAT and CDR2 FQNNGV. The CDR3 runs to 14 residues. The ends were cut back, 0 bases at V and 3 bases at J, with 9 bases in the middle. The CDR3 loop reads CASSLDVSGYEQYF. DNA of the CDR3: TGTGCCAGCAGCTTAGATGTTAGCGGCTACGAGCAGTACTTC.